This TCR beta chain was recovered during a study of PD-L1 blockade in urothelial cancer. Whole-study context: Patients had been given 0 to 3 earlier chemotherapy regimens. Blood gave a median about 150,000 T cells.

In each PCR, synthetic TCR analog templates were spiked in. Sequencing was performed with immunoSEQ multiplex PCR; in TCRdb, only in-frame clones are kept and a portion is missing. The data contain about 72,000 clones, 75% to 90% of them singletons. CDR1 SGHDT and CDR2 YYEEEE come from the germline V gene. The CDR3 is 15 amino acids. Trimming took 2 bases from V and 5 from J, leaving 15 bases between them. Time point given: pretreatment peripheral blood. The chain employs TRBV5-6 and TRBJ2-3; D ambiguous. This sample comprised PBMCs, obtained around atezolizumab (anti-PD-L1) treatment. This TCR came from a man between 60 and 70 years old with urothelial cancer. DNA of the CDR3: TGTGCCAGCAGCTTCTACCAACGGGTAGGAGATACGCAGTATTTT. Translation: CASSFYQRVGDTQYF.